These 17 T cell receptor beta chains share one sample of origin, sequenced in a study of cytomegalovirus exposure and HLA in healthy donors. Primers included in the PCR were 60 Vbeta and 13 Jbeta primers. TCRdb's copy holds only in-frame clones and misses some; the assay was immunoSEQ multiplex PCR. The table shows fewer than 110,000 clones, with 75% occurring only once. Sequencing input: PBMCs. These receptor sequences come from a man aged 50 to 59 in good health and CMV-seronegative.

The V gene is TRBV6-6, the J gene TRBJ1-2; D is ambiguous. Per the germline V gene, CDR1 is MNHNY and CDR2 is SVGAGI (reference sequence). The CDR3 runs to 12 residues. Trimming took off 6 bases at V and 4 bases at J, with 9 bases between the two ends. The CDR3 sequence: CASRLEVYGYTF. The CDR3 nucleotides read TGTGCCAGCAGACTAGAGGTCTATGGCTACACCTTC.

This clone occurred a few times. As DNA, the CDR3 is TGCGCCAGCAACCCGACAGCATTTAACACTGAAGCTTTCTTT. Its protein is CASNPTAFNTEAFF. The V gene is TRBV5-1, the J gene TRBJ1-1; a possible D gene is TRBD1 (5 bases). Germline lookup yields CDR1 SGHRS and CDR2 YFSETQ. The CDR3 is 14 amino acids. The V gene lost 6 bases and the J gene lost 2 bases, with 14 bases spanning the gap.

This clone turned up a few times. This chain uses TRBV19 with TRBJ1-5, with D tentatively TRBD1 (6 bases). Germline lookup yields CDR1 LNHDA and CDR2 SQIVND (reference sequence). The ends were cut back, 4 bases at V and 5 bases at J, with 15 bases in the middle. The CDR3 totals 15 residues. The CDR3 DNA reads as TGTGCCAGTAGTAGTCTACAGGGCCGGTATCAGCCCCAGCATTTT. Its protein is CASSSLQGRYQPQHF.

This clone was detected a few times. This sequence joins TRBV6-5 and TRBJ1-1; 8 bases agree with TRBD1. V lost 7 bases and J lost 10; bases outside the gene matches: 11. Germline V gives CDR1 MNHEY, CDR2 SVGAGI. The CDR3 has 13 residues. CDR3 sequence (DNA): TGTGCCAGCACTAACGGACAGGGTCCCCGAGCTTTCTTT. Translated: CASTNGQGPRAFF.

In its sample, this clone was seen once. The J gene is TRBJ1-4, the V gene TRBV4-1; possible D gene TRBD1, 5 bases. CDR1 and CDR2 from the germline V gene are MGHRA and YSYEKL. V lost 0 bases, J lost 3 bases, and 20 bases lay in between. This CDR3 comprises 19 residues. Here the CDR3 DNA reads TGCGCCAGCAGCCAAGATAGTTTCGCGGGGGGAAGAGCTAATGAAAAACTGTTTTTT. As protein: CASSQDSFAGGRANEKLFF.

About this clone: One end of the junction does not line up with germline, which may come from a read error. The chain has TRBV28 and TRBJ1-2; 10 bases align to TRBD1. Germline loops: CDR1 MDHEN, CDR2 SYDVKM. The CDR3 is 14 residues long. The CDR3: CASRRTGGNSGYTF. The CDR3 DNA sequence: TGTGCCAGCAGGCGGACAGGGGGTAACTCTGGCTACACCTTC.

This clone has only a few counts. V and J are TRBV5-4 and TRBJ1-2; D possibly corresponds to TRBD1 (5 bases). The V and J ends lost 0 bases and 4 bases respectively, with 7 bases between them. The germline CDR1 and CDR2 sequences are SGHNT and YYREEE (reference sequence). The CDR3 has 13 residues. The CDR3 loop is CASSLVGVYGYTF. The CDR3, as DNA: TGTGCCAGCAGCTTGGTAGGGGTCTATGGCTACACCTTC. Filled out from reference TRBV5-4 and TRBJ1-2, the complete variable domain reads ETGVTQSPTHLIKTRGQQVTLRCSSQSGHNTVSWYQQALGQGPQFIFQYYREEENGRGNFPPRFSGLQFPNYSSELNVNALELDDSALYLCASSLVGVYGYTFGSGTRLTVV.

This clone was recorded a few times. V is TRBV10-2 and J is TRBJ2-2; 9 bases match TRBD1. The germline gives CDR1 WSHSY, CDR2 SAAADI. The CDR3 is 15 amino acids. The junction had 5 bases not matched to a gene; V was cut back by 6 bases and J by 3 bases. The CDR3 loop is CASRGTGSDTGELFF. CDR3 nucleotide sequence: TGCGCCAGCAGGGGGACAGGGTCGGACACCGGGGAGCTGTTTTTT.

This clone came up once. The chain uses TRBV15 and TRBJ2-4; TRBD2 is a possible D gene (5 bases). V was clipped by 1 base and J by 0 bases, with 13 bases between them. CDR1 is LNHNV and CDR2 is YYDKDF in the germline V gene (reference sequence). This CDR3 is 17 amino acids long. The CDR3 region is CATSRGMASQAKNIQYF. CDR3 in DNA: TGTGCCACCAGCAGAGGTATGGCTAGCCAAGCCAAAAACATTCAGTACTTC.

The chain links TRBV5-1 to TRBJ2-5; 12 positions match TRBD2. Unmatched junction bases numbered 7, after V lost 0 bases and J lost 7 bases. From germline, CDR1 is SGHRS and CDR2 YFSETQ. CDR3 length: 16 residues. The CDR3 bases are TGCGCCAGCAGCTTGGGTGCTAGCGGGAGGGCCATGACCCAGTACTTC. Its protein is CASSLGASGRAMTQYF.

The J gene is TRBJ2-3, the V gene TRBV9, with D unclear. This CDR3 has 15 amino acids. The V gene lost 2 bases and the J gene lost 2 bases, with 12 bases spanning the gap. Germline CDR1 is SGDLS and CDR2 is YYNGEE. The CDR3 coding sequence is TGTGCCAGCAGCGTGAGAGCAACCGCCACAGATACGCAGTATTTT. Protein: CASSVRATATDTQYF.

The chain has TRBV6-5 and TRBJ2-3; D may be TRBD2 (5 bases). The V end lost 4 bases, the J end lost 0 bases, and 8 bases lay between the germline ends. The CDR3 extends over 14 amino acids. The germline CDR1 and CDR2 sequences are MNHEY and SVGAGI. The CDR3 sequence: CASSLRTSTDTQYF. In DNA form, the CDR3 reads TGTGCCAGCAGTTTACGGACTAGCACAGATACGCAGTATTTT.

This chain connects TRBV7-2 to TRBJ1-1; TRBD1 agrees at 8 bases. V lost 1 base, J lost 0 bases, and 4 bases stayed unmatched. CDR3 length equals 16 residues. Germline CDR1 reads SGHTA; CDR2 reads FQGNSA. CDR3 DNA sequence: TGTGCCAGCAGCTTAGGCCGACAGGGGATGAACACTGAAGCTTTCTTT. Its translation: CASSLGRQGMNTEAFF. The whole variable domain, remainder taken from reference TRBV7-2 and TRBJ1-1, is GAGVSQSPSNKVTEKGKDVELRCDPISGHTALYWYRQSLGQGLEFLIYFQGNSAPDKSGLPSDRFSAERTGGSVSTLTIQRTQQEDSAVYLCASSLGRQGMNTEAFFGQGTRLTVV.

This clone has a handful of counts. V gene TRBV5-5 combines with J gene TRBJ1-5, with a possible D match to TRBD1 (5 bases). The CDR3 covers 16 residues. The V and J ends lost 4 bases and 3 bases respectively, with 17 bases between them. Germline values: CDR1 SGHKS, CDR2 YYEKEE (reference sequence). As DNA, the CDR3 is TGTGCCAGCAGCCGCGACAGTGGGGCTTCCAATCAGCCCCAGCATTTT. Translating gives CASSRDSGASNQPQHF.

The rearrangement joins TRBV30 to TRBJ1-5; TRBD1 might be the D (5 bases). The CDR3 loop spans 13 amino acids. Trimming removed 6 bases at V and 5 bases at J, with 14 bases between. Germline V CDR1 and CDR2: GTSNPN, SVGIG (reference sequence). The CDR3 DNA reads as TGTGCCTGTCAGGGATCACGGGATCAGCCCCAGCATTTT. Its protein product is CACQGSRDQPQHF.

V usage is TRBV6-1 and J usage is TRBJ1-5, with D possibly TRBD1 on 5 matching bases. The CDR3 covers 15 residues. Trimming left V 8 bases short and J 1 base short, with 15 bases between. Germline assignment: CDR1 MNHNS and CDR2 SASEGT. The CDR3 DNA is TGTGCCAGCTCCCCAATGCGGGGGAGCAATCAGCCCCAGCATTTT. This translates into CASSPMRGSNQPQHF.

The chain is built from TRBV28 and TRBJ2-5; TRBD2 aligns across 7 bases. Germline V gene lookup returns CDR1 MDHEN and CDR2 SYDVKM. The CDR3 runs 16 residues. Germline trimming cut 6 bases from V and 0 bases from J; bases unmatched to any gene: 10. The CDR3 is CASSLAGARNQETQYF. The CDR3 bases are TGTGCCAGCAGCTTAGCGGGTGCACGGAACCAAGAGACCCAGTACTTC.